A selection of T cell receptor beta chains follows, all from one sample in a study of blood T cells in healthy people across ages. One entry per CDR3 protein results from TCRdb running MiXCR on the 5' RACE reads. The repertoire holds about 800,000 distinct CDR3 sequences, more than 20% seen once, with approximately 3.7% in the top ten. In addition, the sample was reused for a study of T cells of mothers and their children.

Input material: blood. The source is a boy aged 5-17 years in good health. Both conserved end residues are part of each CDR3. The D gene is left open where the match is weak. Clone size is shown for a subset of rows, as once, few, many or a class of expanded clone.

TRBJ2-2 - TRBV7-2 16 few CASSLGWTTNTGELFF TGTGCCAGCAGCTTAGGGTGGACAACGAACACCGGGGAGCTGTTTTTT
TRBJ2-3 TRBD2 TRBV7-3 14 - CASAALAGTDTQYF TGTGCCAGCGCTGCGCTAGCGGGCACAGATACGCAGTATTTT
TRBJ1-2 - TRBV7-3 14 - CASSLISGLDGYTF TGTGCCAGCAGCTTAATCTCGGGACTAGATGGCTACACCTTC
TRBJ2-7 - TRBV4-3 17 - CASSQDFAQGLSYEQYF TGCGCCAGCAGCCAAGATTTTGCGCAGGGACTCTCCTACGAGCAGTACTTC
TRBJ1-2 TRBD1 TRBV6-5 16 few CASGPQTGTGYYGYTF TGTGCCAGCGGACCACAAACCGGGACAGGCTATTATGGCTACACCTTC
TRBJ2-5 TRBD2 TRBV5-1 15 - CASSPAGGSEETQYF TGCGCCAGCAGCCCGGCGGGGGGATCAGAAGAGACCCAGTACTTC
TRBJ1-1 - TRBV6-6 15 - CASERGGLRGTEAFF TGTGCCAGCGAACGGGGGGGCCTTCGGGGCACTGAAGCTTTCTTT
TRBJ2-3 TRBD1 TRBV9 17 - CASSLLMGQSSTDTQYF TGTGCCAGCAGCCTTCTGATGGGACAGTCTAGCACAGATACGCAGTATTTT
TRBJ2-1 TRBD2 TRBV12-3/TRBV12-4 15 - CASSLGTKPLNEQFF TGTGCCAGCAGTCTCGGGACTAAGCCCCTTAATGAGCAGTTCTTC
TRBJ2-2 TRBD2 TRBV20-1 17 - CNAWGASGRAGTGELFF TGCAATGCTTGGGGGGCTAGCGGGAGGGCCGGCACCGGGGAGCTGTTTTTT
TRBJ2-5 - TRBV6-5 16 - CASSLRAGWIEETQYF TGTGCCAGCAGCCTAAGGGCAGGGTGGATAGAAGAGACCCAGTACTTC
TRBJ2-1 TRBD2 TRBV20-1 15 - CSAPSAGVGLNEQFF TGCAGTGCTCCATCAGCGGGAGTCGGTTTAAATGAGCAGTTCTTC
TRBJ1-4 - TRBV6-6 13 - CASSRDPGEKLFF TGTGCCAGCAGCCGGGACCCAGGTGAAAAACTGTTTTTT
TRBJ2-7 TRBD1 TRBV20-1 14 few CSATDRVLPYEQYF TGCAGTGCAACTGACAGGGTACTTCCCTACGAGCAGTACTTC
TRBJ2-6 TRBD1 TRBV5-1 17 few CASSLVPGGAGANVLTF TGCGCCAGCAGCTTGGTCCCAGGGGGAGCTGGAGCCAACGTCCTGACTTTC
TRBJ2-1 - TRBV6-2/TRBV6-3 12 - CARGRGRDEQFF TGTGCCAGAGGGAGGGGGCGGGATGAGCAGTTCTTC
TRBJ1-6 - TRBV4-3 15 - CASSQVEGLSSPLHF TGCGCCAGCAGCCAAGTGGAGGGCCTCTCCTCACCCCTCCACTTT
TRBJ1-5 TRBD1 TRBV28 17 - CASSLFSGTVFNQPQHF TGTGCCAGCAGTCTCTTCTCCGGGACAGTTTTTAATCAGCCCCAGCATTTT
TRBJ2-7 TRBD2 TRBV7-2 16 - CASSLALVAGFYEQYF TGTGCCAGCAGCTTAGCCTTGGTAGCGGGATTCTACGAGCAGTACTTC
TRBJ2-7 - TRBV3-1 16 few CASSQDWRTFGYEQYF TGTGCCAGCAGCCAAGATTGGAGGACTTTTGGCTACGAGCAGTACTTC
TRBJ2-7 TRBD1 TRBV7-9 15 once CVSSDPTGQGYEQYF TGTGTCAGCAGCGACCCCACGGGACAGGGCTACGAGCAGTACTTC
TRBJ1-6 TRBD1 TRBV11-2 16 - CASSPIAGTVNSPLHF TGTGCCAGCAGCCCGATAGCCGGGACAGTTAATTCACCCCTCCACTTT
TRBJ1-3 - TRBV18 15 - CASSPGPNSGNTIYF TGTGCCAGCTCACCGGGACCGAACTCTGGAAACACCATATATTTT
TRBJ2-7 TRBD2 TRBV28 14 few CASSPLGGSYEQYF TGTGCCAGCAGTCCTCTGGGGGGGTCCTACGAGCAGTACTTC
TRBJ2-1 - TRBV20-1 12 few CSASGGYNEQFF TGCAGTGCTAGCGGCGGGTACAATGAGCAGTTCTTC
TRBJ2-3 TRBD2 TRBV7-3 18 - CASSRGLAGSPLTDTQYF TGTGCCAGCAGCAGGGGACTAGCGGGATCCCCTCTCACAGATACGCAGTATTTT